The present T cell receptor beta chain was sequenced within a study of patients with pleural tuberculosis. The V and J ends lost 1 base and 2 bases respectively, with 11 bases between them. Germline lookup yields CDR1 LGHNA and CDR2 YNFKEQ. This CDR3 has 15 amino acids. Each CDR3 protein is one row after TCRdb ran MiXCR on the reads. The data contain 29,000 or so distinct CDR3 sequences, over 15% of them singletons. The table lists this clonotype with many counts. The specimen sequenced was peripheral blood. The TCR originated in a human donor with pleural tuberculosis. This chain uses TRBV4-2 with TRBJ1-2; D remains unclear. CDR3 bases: TGTGCCAGCAGCCAAGTAAACAGCTGGAACTATGGCTACACCTTC. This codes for CASSQVNSWNYGYTF.